The sequence of this T cell receptor (beta chain) was determined in a study of esophageal squamous cell carcinoma under preoperative chemotherapy. Study observations and caveats: After paclitaxel-nedaplatin, abundant clones were more likely to contract than amplify.

One entry per CDR3 protein, called by TCRdb with MiXCR from the PCR reads. The sample yields about 16,000 distinct CDR3 sequences, more than 45% seen once. Time point: before preoperative PTX-NDP chemotherapy. As to this clonotype: What it recognizes is unknown.

The sequence was obtained from a human donor with esophageal squamous cell carcinoma. The donor label of this sample is uncertain. Sampling was done from a patient given preoperative chemotherapy.

The CDR3 protein is CASSLVGGDTDTQYF. The CDR3 DNA reads TGTGCCAGCAGCTTAGTCGGGGGGGACACAGATACGCAGTATTTT. The chain has TRBV7-8 and TRBJ2-3, with 8 positions matching TRBD2. CDR1 SGHVS and CDR2 FQNEAQ come from the germline V gene. This CDR3 region has 15 residues. With 1 base clipped from V and 2 bases from J, the junction kept 2 bases outside the gene matches.